A single TCR beta chain is shown here with its context. The assay was immunoSEQ multiplex PCR, and TCRdb's table has in-frame clones only and misses some. Of around 100,000 clones in the sample, 75% to 95% were seen once. This sample is drawn from a study of siplizumab effects on memory and regulatory T cells. With 9 bases clipped from V and 4 bases from J, the junction kept 12 bases outside the gene matches. In germline, CDR1 is LGHNT, CDR2 FRNRAP. CDR3 length: 15 amino acids. The receptor's source is a human donor in good health. The source material was CD4+ T cells sorted from blood. The rearrangement uses TRBV12-5 and TRBJ2-5, with 9 bases aligning to TRBD1. The CDR3 coding sequence is TGTGCTAGCAGCCAACAGGGGGCGCGTGGAGAGACCCAGTACTTC. This sequence encodes CASSQQGARGETQYF.